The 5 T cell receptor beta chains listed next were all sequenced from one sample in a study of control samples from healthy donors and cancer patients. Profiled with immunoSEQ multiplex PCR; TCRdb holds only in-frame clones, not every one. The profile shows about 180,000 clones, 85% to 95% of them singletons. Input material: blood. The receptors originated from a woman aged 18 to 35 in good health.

The CDR3 nucleotides read TGTGCCCGGGTGGGAGCAGGGGGCTTAGATACGCAGTATTTT. This translates into CARVGAGGLDTQYF. The chain employs TRBV5-3 and TRBJ2-3; 8 bases align to TRBD1. TRBV5-3 is flagged as an ORF with uncertain function. The ends lost 10 bases at V and 5 bases at J; junction bases unmatched: 12. The CDR3 totals 14 residues.

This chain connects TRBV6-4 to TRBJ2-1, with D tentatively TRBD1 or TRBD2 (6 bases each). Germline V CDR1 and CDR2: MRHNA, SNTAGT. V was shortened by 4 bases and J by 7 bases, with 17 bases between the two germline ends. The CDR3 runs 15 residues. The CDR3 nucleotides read TGTGCCAGCAGTGTCCAGGGGAGGCCTTGGAATGAGCAGTTCTTC. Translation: CASSVQGRPWNEQFF.

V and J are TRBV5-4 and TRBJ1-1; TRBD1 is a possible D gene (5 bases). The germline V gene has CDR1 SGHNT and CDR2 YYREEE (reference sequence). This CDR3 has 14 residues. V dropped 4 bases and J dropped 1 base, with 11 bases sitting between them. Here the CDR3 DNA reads TGTGCCAGCAGCCCGGGACTCCGGAACACTGAAGCTTTCTTT. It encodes CASSPGLRNTEAFF.

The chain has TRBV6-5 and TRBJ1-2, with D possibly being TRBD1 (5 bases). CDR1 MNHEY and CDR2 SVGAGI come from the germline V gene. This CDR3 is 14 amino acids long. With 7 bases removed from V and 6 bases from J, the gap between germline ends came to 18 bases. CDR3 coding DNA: TGTGCCAGCACCTACAAGGGGACTCGAAATGGCTACACCTTC. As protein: CASTYKGTRNGYTF.

The CDR3 region has the DNA TGCGCCAGCAGCTTGGCCTGGGGGGACACTGAAGCTTTCTTT. This encodes CASSLAWGDTEAFF. The gene calls are TRBV5-1 and TRBJ1-1; D is possibly TRBD1 (5 bases). CDR1 SGHRS and CDR2 YFSETQ come from the germline V gene. V lost 0 bases and J 3 bases, leaving 9 bases between the germline ends. There are 14 residues in the CDR3.